Described below is a single TCR beta chain sequence and its context. Its antigen is undetermined. With 2 bases removed from V and 1 base from J, the gap between germline ends came to 5 bases. CDR3 length equals 13 residues. In germline, CDR1 is MNHEY, CDR2 SVGAGI. These data are taken from a study of T cell repertoires in cytomegalovirus infection. Overall study: Shared public TCR beta signatures pointed to both CMV infection and a matching HLA type.

Study results and limitations: CMV carriers with the relevant HLA were identified by cumulative public TCR beta family frequency. Predominance within the ex vivo response was attributable to HLA-C-restricted CMV-specific TCR beta clonotypes.

TCRdb re-derived calls from the reads in MiXCR, one entry per CDR3 protein. This table has hundreds of thousands of distinct CDR3 sequences, roughly 33% appearing once. Source: cultured PBMCs, taken from culture after CMV antigen stimulation. This receptor was taken from a human donor in good health (CMV status not recorded). Some clones in this sample may be carry-over from other donors' samples. The chain carries TRBV6-5 and TRBJ1-2; D unclear. The CDR3 region is CASSYSINYGYTF. As DNA, the CDR3 is TGTGCCAGCAGTTACAGTATTAACTATGGCTACACCTTC.